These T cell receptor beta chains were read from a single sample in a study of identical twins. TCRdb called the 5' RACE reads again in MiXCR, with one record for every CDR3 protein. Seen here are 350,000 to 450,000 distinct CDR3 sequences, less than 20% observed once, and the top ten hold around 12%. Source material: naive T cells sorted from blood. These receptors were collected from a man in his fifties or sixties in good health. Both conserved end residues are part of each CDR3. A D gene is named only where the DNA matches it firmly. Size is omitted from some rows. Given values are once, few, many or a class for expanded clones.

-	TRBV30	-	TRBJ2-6	CAWDPGANVLTF	TGTGCCTGGGATCCTGGGGCCAACGTCCTGACTTTC
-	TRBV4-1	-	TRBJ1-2	CASRRGLRGEANYGYTF	TGCGCCAGCAGACGGGGTCTAAGGGGCGAAGCTAACTATGGCTACACCTTC
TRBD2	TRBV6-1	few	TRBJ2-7	CASSPSGSTAYEQYF	TGTGCCAGCAGCCCAAGCGGGAGCACAGCCTACGAGCAGTACTTC
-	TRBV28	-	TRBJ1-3	CASSPPARRGNTIYF	TGTGCCAGCAGCCCCCCGGCCAGGAGGGGAAACACCATATATTTT
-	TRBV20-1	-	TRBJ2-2	CSARNPSTGELFF	TGCAGTGCTAGAAACCCTAGCACCGGGGAGCTGTTTTTT
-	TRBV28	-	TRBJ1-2	CASSLSGNSYGYTF	TGTGCCAGCAGTTTGTCAGGGAATTCCTATGGCTACACCTTC
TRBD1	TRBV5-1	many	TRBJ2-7	CASSHGDRNTYEQYF	TGCGCCAGCAGCCACGGGGACAGGAACACCTACGAGCAGTACTTC
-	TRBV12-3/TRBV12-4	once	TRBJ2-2	CASRPTWNTGELFF	TGTGCCAGCAGGCCTACTTGGAACACCGGGGAGCTGTTTTTT
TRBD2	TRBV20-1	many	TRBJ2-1	CSARGAGTWNEQFF	TGCAGTGCTAGAGGAGCGGGGACTTGGAATGAGCAGTTCTTC
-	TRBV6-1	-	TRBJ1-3	CASSLGQWVSGNTIYF	TGTGCCAGCAGCCTCGGGCAGTGGGTCTCTGGAAACACCATATATTTT
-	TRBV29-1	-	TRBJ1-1	CSVEGSRDVWAEAFF	TGCAGCGTTGAAGGGTCGCGGGACGTCTGGGCTGAAGCTTTCTTT
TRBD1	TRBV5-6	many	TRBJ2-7	CASSSPGQGYEQYF	TGTGCCAGCAGCTCTCCGGGACAGGGGTACGAGCAGTACTTC
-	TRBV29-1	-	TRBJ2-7	CSASRESGEQYF	TGCAGCGCGTCTAGAGAGTCGGGCGAGCAGTACTTC
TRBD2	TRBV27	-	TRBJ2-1	CASFPVGGRGDEQFF	TGTGCCAGCTTCCCGGTGGGCGGGAGAGGCGATGAGCAGTTCTTC
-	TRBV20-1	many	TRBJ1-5	CSARNYGGASNQPQHF	TGCAGTGCTAGAAATTACGGGGGGGCTAGCAATCAGCCCCAGCATTTT
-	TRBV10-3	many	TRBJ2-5	CAISTGQETQYF	TGTGCCATCAGTACGGGGCAAGAGACCCAGTACTTC
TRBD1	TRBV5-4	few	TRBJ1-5	CASSLTGTGVNSNQPQHF	TGTGCCAGCAGCTTAACCGGGACAGGGGTCAATAGCAATCAGCCCCAGCATTTT
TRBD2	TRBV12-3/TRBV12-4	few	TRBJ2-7	CASSLFGGFYEQYF	TGTGCCAGCAGTTTATTCGGGGGGTTCTACGAGCAGTACTTC
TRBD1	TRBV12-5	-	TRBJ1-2	CASGLSPGQGPTF	TGTGCTAGTGGTTTGTCCCCGGGACAGGGACCCACCTTC
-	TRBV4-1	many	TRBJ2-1	CASSLDTNNEQFF	TGCGCCAGCAGCCTTGACACTAACAATGAGCAGTTCTTC
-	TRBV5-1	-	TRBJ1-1	CASSLTGTMNTEAFF	TGCGCCAGCAGCTTGACCGGGACAATGAACACTGAAGCTTTCTTT
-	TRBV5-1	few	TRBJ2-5	CASSLNPLGISETQYF	TGCGCCAGCAGCTTAAACCCCCTAGGGATATCGGAGACCCAGTACTTC
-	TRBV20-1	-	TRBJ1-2	CSATTKTTYGYTF	TGCAGTGCCACGACAAAAACTACCTATGGCTACACCTTC
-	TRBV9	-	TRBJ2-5	CASSLQRDGQETQYF	TGTGCCAGCAGCCTTCAAAGGGATGGCCAAGAGACCCAGTACTTC
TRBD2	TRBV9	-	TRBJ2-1	CASSSGDRYNEQFF	TGTGCCAGCAGCAGCGGGGACCGATACAATGAGCAGTTCTTC
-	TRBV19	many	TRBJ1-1	CASSIVVGAYPEAFF	TGTGCCAGTAGTATAGTGGTCGGGGCTTACCCTGAAGCTTTCTTT